These 30 T cell receptor beta chains came from one sample sequenced in a study of blood T cell repertoires in COVID-19. The table came from immunoSEQ multiplex PCR; TCRdb's copy has only in-frame clones and leaves some out. The table records about 230,000 clones, around 84% of them present only once. Sequenced: peripheral blood. The receptors come from a woman older than 75 with active or convalescent COVID-19.

This chain connects TRBV5-4 to TRBJ1-2; weak D call: TRBD1 (6 bases). The CDR3 sequence is 14 residues long. Germline lookup yields CDR1 SGHNT and CDR2 YYREEE (reference sequence). Between the trimmed V and J ends, which lost 4 bases and 1 base, there was a span of 11 bases. The CDR3 sequence: CASSPGQSNYGYTF. The CDR3 region has the DNA TGTGCCAGCAGCCCTGGACAGAGTAACTATGGCTACACCTTC.

The chain carries TRBV7-9 and TRBJ1-2, with 8 nucleotides matching TRBD1. V shed 6 bases and J 2 bases; nucleotides not matched to a gene: 5. In germline, CDR1 is SEHNR, CDR2 FQNEAQ (reference sequence). This CDR3 has 14 amino acids. For the CDR3, the DNA is TGTGCCAGCAGACCTGGGACAGGAAACTATGGCTACACCTTC. Translated: CASRPGTGNYGYTF.

This chain connects TRBV7-3 to TRBJ1-1; D uncertain. Germline CDR1 and CDR2: SGHTA and FQGTGA. The V end lost 5 bases, the J end lost 7 bases, and 17 bases lay between the germline ends. There are 14 residues in the CDR3. CDR3 region: CASSPGPGLDEAFF. In nucleotides, the CDR3 is TGTGCCAGCAGCCCAGGTCCCGGTCTGGATGAAGCTTTCTTT. The full variable domain, in which reference TRBV7-3 and TRBJ1-1 provide the parts outside the CDR3, is GAGVSQTPSNKVTEKGKYVELRCDPISGHTALYWYRQSLGQGPEFLIYFQGTGAADDSGLPNDRFFAVRPEGSVSTLKIQRTERGDSAVYLCASSPGPGLDEAFFGQGTRLTVV.

This sequence joins TRBV7-2 and TRBJ2-3; D ambiguous. The CDR3 loop spans 14 amino acids. Germline CDR1 is SGHTA and CDR2 is FQGNSA. The V end was cut by 0 bases, the J end by 2 bases, with 6 bases between. CDR3 residues: CASSLASHTDTQYF. For the CDR3, the DNA is TGTGCCAGCAGCTTAGCTAGCCACACAGATACGCAGTATTTT.

The chain employs TRBV5-1 and TRBJ2-7, with 10 positions matching TRBD2. This CDR3 spans 15 amino acids. Germline V gives CDR1 SGHRS, CDR2 YFSETQ. The junction had 9 bases not matched to a gene; V was cut back by 2 bases and J by 7 bases. The CDR3 is CASSFWASGGQEQYF. CDR3 coding DNA: TGCGCCAGCAGCTTTTGGGCTAGCGGGGGCCAGGAGCAGTACTTC. Full variable domain (remainder filled in from reference TRBV5-1 and TRBJ2-7): KAGVTQTPRYLIKTRGQQVTLSCSPISGHRSVSWYQQTPGQGLQFLFEYFSETQRNKGNFPGRFSGRQFSNSRSEMNVSTLELGDSALYLCASSFWASGGQEQYFGPGTRLTVT.

Only a few counts were recorded for this clone. The CDR3 spells CASSGIRGQGARNQPQHF. CDR3 nucleotide sequence: TGTGCCAGTAGTGGCATAAGAGGACAGGGGGCGCGCAATCAGCCCCAGCATTTT. J is TRBJ1-5 and V is TRBV19, with 11 bases fitting TRBD1. Losses at the gene ends were 5 bases for V and 2 bases for J; bases not matched to a gene: 11. The CDR3 sequence is 18 residues long. Per germline, CDR1 LNHDA and CDR2 SQIVND (reference sequence).

This clone was recorded only once. The gene calls are TRBV14 and TRBJ2-5; the D gene is possibly TRBD2 (7 bases). Germline values: CDR1 SGHDN, CDR2 FVKESK. This CDR3 contains 16 residues. Trimming took off 0 bases at V and 2 bases at J, with 13 bases between the two ends. As DNA, the CDR3 is TGTGCCAGCAGCCAAGAGGCGGGGGCCTTTCAAGAGACCCAGTACTTC. Its translation is CASSQEAGAFQETQYF. The variable domain in full, with the rest retrieved from reference TRBV14 and TRBJ2-5, is EAGVTQFPSHSVIEKGQTVTLRCDPISGHDNLYWYRRVMGKEIKFLLHFVKESKQDESGMPNNRFLAERTGGTYSTLKVQPAELEDSGVYFCASSQEAGAFQETQYFGPGTRLLVL.

The chain has TRBV11-2 and TRBJ2-2; 9 bases fit TRBD2. V gave up 5 bases and J gave up 1 base; unmatched junction bases: 2. This CDR3 is built from 15 residues. Germline assignment: CDR1 SGHAT and CDR2 FQNNGV. The CDR3 reads CASSRGRVNTGELFF. The CDR3 DNA is TGTGCCAGCAGCCGCGGGAGGGTGAACACCGGGGAGCTGTTTTTT.

The genes are TRBV25-1 and TRBJ2-5; 10 bases align to TRBD2. This CDR3 spans 15 amino acids. CDR1 MGHDK and CDR2 SYGVNS come from the germline V gene. Germline trimming cut 6 bases from V and 5 bases from J; bases unmatched to any gene: 9. The CDR3 DNA is TGTGCCAGCAGAGAAACTAGCGGGACTATTGAGACCCAGTACTTC. Its translation: CASRETSGTIETQYF.

The J gene is TRBJ1-5, the V gene TRBV7-8; a possible D gene is TRBD1 (5 bases). Looked up from germline, CDR1 is SGHVS and CDR2 is FQNEAQ. This CDR3 comprises 15 residues. V was pared by 8 bases and J by 4 bases, with 18 bases between. This CDR3 is CASSLPGAGNQPQHF. The CDR3 bases are TGTGCCAGCTCCCTCCCTGGGGCAGGGAATCAGCCCCAGCATTTT. The variable domain in full, with the rest retrieved from reference TRBV7-8 and TRBJ1-5, is GAGVSQSPRYKVAKRGQDVALRCDPISGHVSLFWYQQALGQGPEFLTYFQNEAQLDKSGLPSDRFFAERPEGSVSTLKIQRTQQEDSAVYLCASSLPGAGNQPQHFGDGTRLSIL.

The chain employs TRBV6-6 and TRBJ2-3, with 9 bases identical to TRBD2. The CDR3 length is 14 residues. Germline loops: CDR1 MNHNY, CDR2 SVGAGI (reference sequence). The J segment lost 0 bases and the V segment lost 7 bases, leaving 2 bases of the junction unmatched. The CDR3 DNA follows: TGTGCCAGCAAAACTAGCGGGAGCACAGATACGCAGTATTTT. It is translated as CASKTSGSTDTQYF.

CDR3 DNA sequence: TGCGCCAGCAGCTTGGCCGGGGACAGGGCCTACGAGCAGTACTTC. This sequence encodes CASSLAGDRAYEQYF. The rearrangement joins TRBV5-1 to TRBJ2-7; the match to TRBD1 covers 9 bases. CDR3 size: 15 residues. The germline V gene encodes CDR1 SGHRS and CDR2 YFSETQ. The junction had 3 bases not matched to a gene; V was cut back by 0 bases and J by 2 bases.

The chain is built from TRBV2 and TRBJ2-2, with 7 nucleotides matching TRBD1. This CDR3 is built from 13 residues. The V gene's germline CDR1 is SNHLY and CDR2 FYNNEI. J lost 6 bases, V lost 6 bases, and 4 bases had no gene match. The CDR3 DNA follows: TGTGCCAGCAGAGGGGGCCGACCCGGGGAGCTGTTTTTT. Protein sequence: CASRGGRPGELFF.

This chain connects TRBV7-2 to TRBJ2-7; 10 bases fit TRBD2. The CDR3 length is 16 residues. Germline assignment: CDR1 SGHTA and CDR2 FQGNSA. The V and J ends lost 4 bases and 3 bases, in that order; junction bases with no gene match: 9. The CDR3 sequence is CASSYSSLAGVYEQYF. In DNA, the CDR3 is TGTGCCAGCAGCTACTCCTCTCTAGCGGGAGTCTACGAGCAGTACTTC. Using reference TRBV7-2 and TRBJ2-7 for the parts outside the CDR3, the full variable domain is GAGVSQSPSNKVTEKGKDVELRCDPISGHTALYWYRQSLGQGLEFLIYFQGNSAPDKSGLPSDRFSAERTGGSVSTLTIQRTQQEDSAVYLCASSYSSLAGVYEQYFGPGTRLTVT.

This CDR3 is CASSSSRGYEQYF. Written as DNA, the CDR3 is TGCGCCAGCAGCTCGAGCAGGGGCTACGAGCAGTACTTC. This rearrangement joins TRBV5-1 to TRBJ2-7, with D tentatively TRBD1 (6 bases). The CDR3 extends over 13 amino acids. Germline CDR1 reads SGHRS; CDR2 reads YFSETQ. V was pared by 3 bases and J by 3 bases, with 10 bases between.

CDR3 protein: CASSSDRGRGEQYF. CDR3 sequence (DNA): TGTGCCAGCAGCTCGGACAGGGGGCGAGGCGAGCAGTACTTC. The J gene is TRBJ2-7, the V gene TRBV5-8; TRBD1 agrees at 11 bases. CDR3 length equals 14 residues. The V segment lost 3 bases and the J segment 6 bases; nucleotides outside the gene matches: 5. CDR1 and CDR2 from the germline V gene are SGHTS and YDEGEE.

The chain combines TRBV3-1 (or the pseudogene TRBV3-2) with TRBJ2-2; possibly TRBD2 for D (5 bases). The CDR3 consists of 18 residues. V dropped 1 base and J dropped 3 bases, with 18 bases sitting between them. The germline gives CDR1 LGHDT, CDR2 YNNKEL (reference sequence). The CDR3 is CASSQAFPSQDYTGELFF. CDR3 nucleotides: TGTGCCAGCAGCCAAGCGTTTCCTAGTCAGGACTACACCGGGGAGCTGTTTTTT.

The chain uses TRBV9 and TRBJ2-3, with 9 bases matching TRBD2. The CDR3 runs to 16 residues. Per the germline V gene, CDR1 is SGDLS and CDR2 is YYNGEE. Losses at the gene ends were 4 bases for V and 4 bases for J; bases not matched to a gene: 10. The CDR3 sequence is CASSPLGGGVADTQYF. In nucleotides, the CDR3 is TGTGCCAGCAGCCCACTCGGCGGGGGGGTGGCAGATACGCAGTATTTT.

V is TRBV30 and J is TRBJ1-2; TRBD1 matches at 10 bases. This CDR3 comprises 15 residues. V gave up 2 bases and J gave up 7 bases; unmatched junction bases: 10. Per the germline V gene, CDR1 is GTSNPN and CDR2 is SVGIG (reference sequence). DNA of the CDR3: TGTGCCTGGAGTCCTCAACTCCGGGACAGGGGTGGCTACACCTTC. It is translated as CAWSPQLRDRGGYTF. The entire variable domain, with the rest obtained from reference TRBV30 and TRBJ1-2, is as follows: SQTIHQWPATLVQPVGSPLSLECTVEGTSNPNLYWYRQAAGRGLQLLFYSVGIGQISSEVPQNLSASRPQDRQFILSSKKLLLSDSGFYLCAWSPQLRDRGGYTFGSGTRLTVV.

The chain is built from TRBV2 and TRBJ2-2; D is ambiguous. CDR1 and CDR2 from the germline V gene are SNHLY and FYNNEI. The CDR3 has 16 amino acids. Trimming took off 5 bases at V and 0 bases at J, with 13 bases between the two ends. The DNA of the CDR3 is TGTGCCAGCAGTCTGACTCATTCCGCGAACACCGGGGAGCTGTTTTTT. It is translated as CASSLTHSANTGELFF. Based on the CDR3 plus reference TRBV2 and TRBJ2-2, the full variable domain is EPEVTQTPSHQVTQMGQEVILRCVPISNHLYFYWYRQILGQKVEFLVSFYNNEISEKSEIFDDQFSVERPDGSNFTLKIRSTKLEDSAMYFCASSLTHSANTGELFFGEGSRLTVL.

This clone was seen a single time. V is TRBV7-2 and J is TRBJ1-1; the D is unclear. V gave up 4 bases and J gave up 1 base, with 10 bases separating them. CDR1 and CDR2 from the germline V gene are SGHTA and FQGNSA. CDR3 length equals 14 residues. Here the CDR3 reads CASSSRLSNTEAFF. CDR3 nucleotides: TGTGCCAGCAGCTCTCGTCTGTCGAACACTGAAGCTTTCTTT.

This clone was picked up one time. J is TRBJ1-2 and V is TRBV7-2, with 7 bases lining up with TRBD1. The CDR3 is made up of 13 amino acids. V lost 4 bases, J lost 3 bases, and 2 bases stayed unmatched. Germline loops: CDR1 SGHTA, CDR2 FQGNSA. DNA of the CDR3: TGTGCCAGCAGCTCGGGACAGCACTATGGCTACACCTTC. Its translation: CASSSGQHYGYTF. The whole variable domain, remainder taken from reference TRBV7-2 and TRBJ1-2, is GAGVSQSPSNKVTEKGKDVELRCDPISGHTALYWYRQSLGQGLEFLIYFQGNSAPDKSGLPSDRFSAERTGGSVSTLTIQRTQQEDSAVYLCASSSGQHYGYTFGSGTRLTVV.

The rearrangement joins TRBV9 to TRBJ2-2, with unresolved D. Trimming stripped 0 bases from V and 6 bases from J, with 15 bases between. Germline assignment: CDR1 SGDLS and CDR2 YYNGEE. The CDR3 runs 16 residues. The CDR3 loop reads CASSVGSSLPSGELFF. Here the CDR3 DNA reads TGTGCCAGCAGCGTAGGATCTAGTCTCCCGTCCGGGGAGCTGTTTTTT.

The CDR3 bases are TGTGCCAGCAGCTTAGTGGCTGCCAGGCGTGAAAAACTGTTTTTT. It encodes CASSLVAARREKLFF. The V call is TRBV7-9, the J call TRBJ1-4; D is ambiguous. This CDR3 contains 15 residues. V shed 1 base and J shed 7 bases, with 13 bases lying between them. Germline V gives CDR1 SEHNR, CDR2 FQNEAQ (reference sequence).

The chain links TRBV3-1 (or the pseudogene TRBV3-2) to TRBJ2-7; possibly TRBD2 for D (5 bases). Germline CDR1 LGHDT, CDR2 YNNKEL (reference sequence). This CDR3 region has 13 residues. V lost 4 bases and J 4 bases, leaving 11 bases between the germline ends. This chain's CDR3 is CASSPGLGYEQYF. DNA for the CDR3: TGTGCCAGCAGCCCGGGGTTGGGTTACGAGCAGTACTTC.

This chain links TRBV4-1 with TRBJ2-5; 9 bases fit TRBD1. Trimming cost V 5 bases and J 2 bases; bases outside gene matches: 6. The CDR3 covers 15 residues. Germline V gene lookup returns CDR1 MGHRA and CDR2 YSYEKL. For the CDR3, the DNA is TGCGCCAGCAGCGCTGGGACAGGGAGGCAAGAGACCCAGTACTTC. Its protein product is CASSAGTGRQETQYF.

A few counts support this clone. The CDR3 is CASSIELRGRGGYTF. The CDR3 nucleotides read TGTGCCAGTAGTATAGAGCTCAGGGGTCGAGGGGGCTACACCTTC. The J gene is TRBJ1-2, the V gene TRBV19, with D perhaps matching TRBD1 (6 bases). Germline CDR1 is LNHDA and CDR2 is SQIVND (reference sequence). V gave up 0 bases and J gave up 8 bases, with 16 bases separating them. The CDR3 spans 15 residues.

The chain carries TRBV27 and TRBJ1-2; D is ambiguous. Germline V gene data show CDR1 as MNHEY and CDR2 as SMNVEV (reference sequence). The CDR3 is 13 residues long. The germline V and J ends were trimmed by 6 bases and 0 bases, with 8 bases remaining between them. Here the CDR3 reads CASRREPNYGYTF. The CDR3 bases are TGTGCCAGCAGACGTGAGCCTAACTATGGCTACACCTTC.

This chain uses TRBV28 with TRBJ2-5; TRBD1 matches at 7 bases. Germline CDR1 is MDHEN and CDR2 is SYDVKM. Unmatched junction bases numbered 10, after V lost 10 bases and J lost 5 bases. CDR3 length: 13 residues. The CDR3 DNA is TGTGCCACTCAACGAGGGGGCCGGGAGACCCAGTACTTC. It yields the protein CATQRGGRETQYF.

This clone appeared once. The chain uses TRBV9 and TRBJ1-2, with TRBD1 matching over 11 bases. Germline V gene sequence: CDR1 SGDLS, CDR2 YYNGEE. The junction had 5 bases not matched to a gene; V was cut back by 0 bases and J by 7 bases. This CDR3 is built from 15 residues. Written as DNA, the CDR3 is TGTGCCAGCAGCGTAGTTGGACAGGGGGCAGGTGGCTACACCTTC. Translating gives CASSVVGQGAGGYTF.